The rows below give T cell receptor beta chains drawn from one sample of a study of cytotoxic CD8 clonotypes in ibrutinib-treated CLL. Sequenced by immunoSEQ multiplex PCR; TCRdb stores in-frame clones only, minus some. The data show roughly 150,000 clones, with around 84% seen just once and around 2% held by the top ten. The sequencing used PBMCs, collected after 12 months of ibrutinib treatment. All receptors come from a human donor with chronic lymphocytic leukemia. Each CDR3 is given with its conserved first and last residue. Fields, in order: V gene, D gene, J gene, clone size, CDR3 protein, CDR3 DNA. The D gene is left open where the match is weak. A row's size may be missing; if present it is once, few, many or a size class.

V: TRBV6-5; D: TRBD1; J: TRBJ2-1; size: -; CDR3: CASSWTGVVGEQFF; DNA: TGTGCCAGCAGTTGGACAGGGGTTGTTGGGGAGCAGTTCTTC
V: TRBV19; D: TRBD1; J: TRBJ1-5; size: -; CDR3: CASQPQGQTSRNQPQHF; DNA: TGTGCCAGTCAACCCCAGGGACAGACCTCTCGCAATCAGCCCCAGCATTTT
V: TRBV28; D: -; J: TRBJ1-4; size: few; CDR3: CASSLRLYEKLFF; DNA: TGTGCCAGCAGTTTAAGGCTGTATGAAAAACTGTTTTTT
V: TRBV5-1; D: TRBD2; J: TRBJ2-5; size: few; CDR3: CASSVTSGRGETQYF; DNA: TGCGCCAGCAGCGTGACTAGCGGGAGAGGAGAGACCCAGTACTTC
V: TRBV28; D: -; J: TRBJ2-7; size: -; CDR3: CASTPGARNYEQYF; DNA: TGTGCCAGCACCCCCGGGGCACGAAACTACGAGCAGTACTTC
V: TRBV28; D: -; J: TRBJ2-7; size: -; CDR3: CASSSNDDSHEQYF; DNA: TGTGCCAGCAGTTCGAACGACGACAGCCACGAGCAGTACTTC
V: TRBV7-9; D: -; J: TRBJ2-1; size: few; CDR3: CASSFDVVPYNEQFF; DNA: TGTGCCAGCAGCTTCGATGTGGTCCCCTACAATGAGCAGTTCTTC
V: TRBV5-5; D: -; J: TRBJ2-7; size: -; CDR3: CASSEQGVRGDEQYF; DNA: TGTGCCAGCAGCGAGCAAGGCGTCAGGGGAGACGAGCAGTACTTC
V: TRBV6-1; D: -; J: TRBJ2-1; size: -; CDR3: CASSERGNEQFF; DNA: TGTGCCAGCAGTGAAAGGGGAAATGAGCAGTTCTTC
V: TRBV5-1; D: -; J: TRBJ1-6; size: -; CDR3: CASSLGGVGQGSPLHF; DNA: TGCGCCAGCAGCTTGGGAGGGGTGGGCCAGGGCTCACCCCTCCACTTT
V: TRBV27; D: TRBD1; J: TRBJ2-2; size: -; CDR3: CASRWGQGPNGELFF; DNA: TGTGCCAGCAGATGGGGACAGGGTCCCAACGGGGAGCTGTTTTTT
V: TRBV6-5; D: TRBD1; J: TRBJ1-2; size: -; CDR3: CASRRGQVYTF; DNA: TGTGCCAGCAGAAGGGGACAGGTCTACACCTTC